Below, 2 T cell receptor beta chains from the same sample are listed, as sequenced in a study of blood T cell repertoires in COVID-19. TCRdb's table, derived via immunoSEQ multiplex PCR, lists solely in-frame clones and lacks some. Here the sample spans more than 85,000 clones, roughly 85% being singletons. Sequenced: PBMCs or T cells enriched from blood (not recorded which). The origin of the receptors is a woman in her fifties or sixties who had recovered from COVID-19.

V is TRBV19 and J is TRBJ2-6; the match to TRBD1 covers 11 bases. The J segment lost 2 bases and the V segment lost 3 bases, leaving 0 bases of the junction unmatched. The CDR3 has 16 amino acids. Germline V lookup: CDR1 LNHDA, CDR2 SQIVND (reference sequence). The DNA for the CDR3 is TGTGCCAGTAGTATGGGACAGGGGGCTGGGGCCAACGTCCTGACTTTC. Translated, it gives CASSMGQGAGANVLTF.

The CDR3 bases are TGTGCCAGCAGCCAAGAAGGAGCGGTAAGTCAGCCCCAGCATTTT. Amino acids: CASSQEGAVSQPQHF. V gene TRBV3-1 (or the pseudogene TRBV3-2) combines with J gene TRBJ1-5, with D unclear. The CDR3 is 15 residues long. Per germline, CDR1 LGHDT and CDR2 YNNKEL (reference sequence). Trimming stripped 0 bases from V and 6 bases from J, with 12 bases between.